This section outlines one T cell receptor beta chain sequence together with its context. PCR was performed using 60 Vbeta and 13 Jbeta primers. TCRdb's copy holds only in-frame clones and misses some; the assay was immunoSEQ multiplex PCR. The sample lists some 140,000 clones, 72% occurring once. These data originate in a study of cytomegalovirus exposure and HLA in healthy donors. The receptor's source is a man over 45 in good health and CMV-seropositive. The sample taken for sequencing was PBMCs.

The CDR3 sequence: CASSLAGTRDGQYF. In DNA, the CDR3 is TGTGCCAGCAGTTTAGCGGGAACTCGCGACGGGCAGTACTTC. This chain connects TRBV28 to TRBJ2-7; tentatively, D is TRBD2 (6 bases). V dropped 2 bases and J dropped 9 bases, with 17 bases sitting between them. Looked up from germline, CDR1 is MDHEN and CDR2 is SYDVKM. The CDR3 spans 14 residues.